The next 17 T cell receptor beta chains were all read from a single sample in a study of T cells in tuberculosis. Documented time point: new active TB diagnosis, blood taken before or within 7 days of starting treatment. Profiling relied on immunoSEQ multiplex PCR, and the TCRdb table lists in-frame clones only, not all of them. Of about 30,000 clones in the sample, 92% were seen once. Sequencing was performed on PBMCs, taken at tuberculosis diagnosis. The receptors come from an adult with tuberculosis.

V and J are TRBV13 and TRBJ2-7, with no clear D. Germline values: CDR1 PRHDT, CDR2 FYEKMQ (reference sequence). This CDR3 contains 12 residues. Trimming took off 5 bases at V and 0 bases at J, with 5 bases between the two ends. CDR3 nucleotides: TGTGCCAGCAGCCCCAGCTCCTACGAGCAGTACTTC. It yields the protein CASSPSSYEQYF.

This chain joins TRBV2 and TRBJ1-5; D gene unclear. The CDR3 length is 14 residues. CDR1 SNHLY and CDR2 FYNNEI come from the germline V gene. V was shortened by 6 bases and J by 9 bases, with 18 bases between the two germline ends. The CDR3 here is CASSGIEPKVPQHF. The CDR3 bases are TGTGCCAGCAGCGGGATTGAGCCCAAGGTGCCCCAGCATTTT.

A few counts support this clone. The rearrangement links TRBV6-1 to TRBJ2-2; 7 bases are shared with TRBD2. Trimming at V came to 3 bases and at J to 2 bases, leaving 6 bases not matched to a gene. Germline V lookup: CDR1 MNHNS, CDR2 SASEGT. This CDR3 has 16 residues. CDR3 residues: CASSDLGGDNTGELFF. CDR3 DNA: TGTGCCAGCAGTGATTTGGGGGGGGATAACACCGGGGAGCTGTTTTTT.

V usage is TRBV4-3 and J usage is TRBJ1-2; 12 bases are a match to TRBD1. This CDR3 region has 18 residues. The J segment lost 5 bases and the V segment lost 3 bases, leaving 13 bases of the junction unmatched. Germline loops: CDR1 LGHNA, CDR2 YSLEER. CDR3 nucleotides: TGCGCCAGCAGCCAGACCCCCGGGACAGGGGGCGCGAGGTATGGCTACACCTTC. Its translation: CASSQTPGTGGARYGYTF.

This chain links TRBV5-5 with TRBJ1-3; D gene unclear. V lost 4 bases to trimming and J lost 2 bases, with 16 bases between them. The germline V gene has CDR1 SGHKS and CDR2 YYEKEE (reference sequence). The CDR3 is 16 amino acids. The CDR3: CASSPSIDGTGNTIYF. The CDR3 nucleotides read TGTGCCAGCAGCCCTAGCATTGACGGAACTGGAAACACCATATATTTT.

V gene TRBV27 combines with J gene TRBJ1-2; possibly TRBD1 for D (5 bases). The V gene lost 6 bases and the J gene lost 5 bases, with 13 bases spanning the gap. CDR3 length: 13 amino acids. CDR1 is MNHEY, CDR2 SMNVEV, per germline (reference sequence). CDR3 region: CASSPRGGYGYTF. The CDR3, as DNA: TGTGCCAGCAGCCCAAGGGGTGGTTATGGCTACACCTTC.

The chain recombines TRBV27 with TRBJ2-6, with D unresolved. The CDR3 is 14 amino acids. The V gene's germline CDR1 is MNHEY and CDR2 SMNVEV (reference sequence). Trimming shortened V by 7 bases and J by 1 base, and 8 bases separated the two germline ends. In DNA, the CDR3 is TGTGCCAGCACAGGCCGTTCTGGGGCCAACGTCCTGACTTTC. This translates into CASTGRSGANVLTF.

CDR3 protein: CASSVSPAGQPQHF. CDR3 nucleotides: TGTGCCAGCAGTGTCAGCCCTGCGGGTCAGCCCCAGCATTTT. The chain carries TRBV6-1 and TRBJ1-5; the D is unclear. Germline V gives CDR1 MNHNS, CDR2 SASEGT. The CDR3 covers 14 residues. V dropped 4 bases and J dropped 6 bases, with 13 bases sitting between them.

J is TRBJ2-7 and V is TRBV19; unclear D gene. This CDR3 has 13 residues. Trimming removed 5 bases at V and 1 base at J, with 9 bases between. Germline assignment: CDR1 LNHDA and CDR2 SQIVND (reference sequence). CDR3 DNA sequence: TGTGCCAGTAGTCGGGTCGTTTCCTACGAGCAGTACTTC. Protein sequence: CASSRVVSYEQYF. Based on the CDR3 plus reference TRBV19 and TRBJ2-7, the full variable domain is DGGITQSPKYLFRKEGQNVTLSCEQNLNHDAMYWYRQDPGQGLRLIYYSQIVNDFQKGDIAEGYSVSREKKESFPLTVTSAQKNPTAFYLCASSRVVSYEQYFGPGTRLTVT.

In this sample, this clone turned up once. V and J are TRBV11-2 and TRBJ1-4; D gene unclear. Trimming took off 3 bases at V and 2 bases at J, with 10 bases between the two ends. Germline V gene sequence: CDR1 SGHAT, CDR2 FQNNGV. The length of the CDR3 is 15 residues. CDR3 in DNA: TGTGCCAGCAGCTTGTTTTCACGGACTAATGAAAAACTGTTTTTT. Its translation is CASSLFSRTNEKLFF.

This clone was picked up one time. The rearrangement links TRBV30 to TRBJ1-5; D may be TRBD1 (6 bases). The CDR3 loop spans 14 amino acids. Trimming stripped 2 bases from V and 7 bases from J, with 15 bases between. Germline V gene data show CDR1 as GTSNPN and CDR2 as SVGIG (reference sequence). The CDR3 sequence: CAWSLGQMQQPQHF. The CDR3 region has the DNA TGTGCCTGGAGTTTAGGACAGATGCAACAGCCCCAGCATTTT.

The V call is TRBV5-6, the J call TRBJ2-1; 13 bases line up with TRBD2. Trimming removed 4 bases from V and 2 bases from J; junction bases left unmatched: 3. CDR1 SGHDT and CDR2 YYEEEE come from the germline V gene. The CDR3 runs to 16 residues. CDR3 protein: CASSALAGGAYNEQFF. DNA for the CDR3: TGTGCCAGCAGCGCACTAGCGGGAGGGGCCTACAATGAGCAGTTCTTC.

J is TRBJ2-7 and V is TRBV28; 8 bases agree with TRBD2. The CDR3 totals 14 residues. CDR1 and CDR2 (germline): MDHEN, SYDVKM. Germline trimming cut 10 bases from V and 9 bases from J; bases unmatched to any gene: 17. For the CDR3, the DNA is TGTGCCACAGACTCGGTGCGGGAGGTTCGTGGGCAGTACTTC. Protein product: CATDSVREVRGQYF.

This clone was counted between two and nine times. The chain's CDR3 is CASRTPRETYEQYF. The CDR3 DNA sequence: TGTGCCAGCAGGACACCCCGGGAAACCTACGAGCAGTACTTC. V usage is TRBV28 and J usage is TRBJ2-7; tentative D call: TRBD2 (5 bases). V lost 6 bases and J 2 bases, leaving 14 bases between the germline ends. The CDR3 runs to 14 residues. Germline lookup yields CDR1 MDHEN and CDR2 SYDVKM.

In its sample, this clone was seen once. The gene calls are TRBV2 and TRBJ2-2; D uncertain. The CDR3 sequence is 13 residues long. The V gene lost 6 bases and the J gene lost 4 bases, with 9 bases spanning the gap. Germline CDR1 SNHLY, CDR2 FYNNEI. The CDR3 bases are TGTGCCAGCAGACCCCCGGGCACCGGGGAGCTGTTTTTT. Amino acids: CASRPPGTGELFF.

V usage is TRBV6-5 and J usage is TRBJ1-2; TRBD1 agrees at 12 bases. The CDR3 loop spans 15 amino acids. Trimming cost V 3 bases and J 6 bases; bases outside gene matches: 5. In germline, CDR1 is MNHEY, CDR2 SVGAGI. The CDR3 nucleotides read TGTGCCAGCAGTTATGAGGGACAGGGGGCAGATGGCTACACCTTC. Translated, it gives CASSYEGQGADGYTF.

The chain employs TRBV12-5 and TRBJ1-4; D ambiguous. This CDR3 region has 14 residues. Germline V CDR1 and CDR2: LGHNT, FRNRAP. V lost 6 bases and J 4 bases, leaving 12 bases between the germline ends. Here the CDR3 reads CASGRADFNEKLFF. The CDR3 nucleotides are TGTGCTAGTGGGCGGGCAGATTTTAATGAAAAACTGTTTTTT. Based on the CDR3 plus reference TRBV12-5 and TRBJ1-4, the full variable domain is DARVTQTPRHKVTEMGQEVTMRCQPILGHNTVFWYRQTMMQGLELLAYFRNRAPLDDSGMPKDRFSAEMPDATLATLKIQPSEPRDSAVYFCASGRADFNEKLFFGSGTQLSVL.